A single sample gave rise to the 16 T cell receptor beta chains below, sequenced in a study of blood T cell repertoires in COVID-19. Generated by immunoSEQ multiplex PCR, the TCRdb table keeps only in-frame clones and is missing some. The sample lists about 390,000 clones; more than 75% were seen once. The source material was peripheral blood. The receptor set was obtained from a woman in her fifties or sixties with COVID-19, enrolled during active disease.

The chain carries TRBV12-5 and TRBJ2-3, with 7 positions matching TRBD2. The germline gives CDR1 LGHNT, CDR2 FRNRAP. This CDR3 is 16 amino acids long. Germline trimming cut 2 bases from V and 1 base from J; bases unmatched to any gene: 6. The CDR3 sequence is CASGLPPAGGTDTQYF. CDR3 DNA sequence: TGTGCTAGTGGTTTGCCACCCGCGGGGGGCACAGATACGCAGTATTTT.

V is TRBV7-8 and J is TRBJ1-6; 9 bases are a match to TRBD1. The CDR3 covers 14 residues. The germline gives CDR1 SGHVS, CDR2 FQNEAQ. V lost 5 bases and J lost 9; bases outside the gene matches: 5. The CDR3 reads CASSLRDRASPLHF. In DNA, the CDR3 is TGTGCCAGCAGCCTGCGGGACAGGGCTTCACCCCTCCACTTT. Full variable domain (outside the CDR3, taken from reference TRBV7-8 and TRBJ1-6): GAGVSQSPRYKVAKRGQDVALRCDPISGHVSLFWYQQALGQGPEFLTYFQNEAQLDKSGLPSDRFFAERPEGSVSTLKIQRTQQEDSAVYLCASSLRDRASPLHFGNGTRLTVT.

Note on this clone: Other nucleotide sequences from this sample produce the same CDR3. The J gene is TRBJ1-2, the V gene TRBV6-5; D is possibly TRBD1 (5 bases). Per germline, CDR1 MNHEY and CDR2 SVGAGI. The CDR3 totals 13 residues. V was clipped by 0 bases and J by 5 bases, with 7 bases between them. The CDR3, as DNA: TGTGCCAGCAGTTACTCCGGGGGGTATGGCTACACCTTC. This translates into CASSYSGGYGYTF.

The chain is built from TRBV9 and TRBJ2-1; 7 bases align to TRBD2. The CDR3 has 15 amino acids. CDR1 is SGDLS and CDR2 is YYNGEE in the germline V gene. V lost 0 bases to trimming and J lost 7 bases; unmatched junction nucleotides: 7. The CDR3 nucleotides are TGTGCCAGCAGCGTAGAAAGCGGGGTCCCGAATGAGCAGTTCTTC. This translates into CASSVESGVPNEQFF.

This clone was seen more than once but under ten times. The rearrangement links TRBV5-4 to TRBJ2-2, with 10 bases identical to TRBD2. This CDR3 contains 15 residues. Germline assignment: CDR1 SGHNT and CDR2 YYREEE (reference sequence). V lost 1 base and J lost 6; bases outside the gene matches: 3. In DNA form, the CDR3 reads TGTGCCAGCAGCTTGCCAGCGGGGGGGCCCGGGGAGCTGTTTTTT. As protein: CASSLPAGGPGELFF.

The rearrangement uses TRBV6-2 or TRBV6-3 and TRBJ1-1; D is possibly TRBD1 (6 bases). There are 13 residues in the CDR3. Per germline, CDR1 MNHEY and CDR2 SVGEGT. The V and J ends lost 5 bases and 4 bases respectively, with 11 bases between them. This CDR3 is CASSPGQSTEAFF. Here the CDR3 DNA reads TGTGCCAGCAGTCCGGGACAAAGCACTGAAGCTTTCTTT.

The table lists this clone with a few counts. V gene TRBV18 combines with J gene TRBJ1-1, with D maybe TRBD1 (5 bases). V lost 1 base and J lost 10, with 16 bases in between. The CDR3 is 14 amino acids. Germline values: CDR1 KGHSH, CDR2 LQKENI. The CDR3 reads CASSPLKEVRGAFF. The CDR3 bases are TGTGCCAGCTCACCACTCAAAGAAGTAAGGGGAGCTTTCTTT.

V is TRBV19 and J is TRBJ2-3; tentatively, D is TRBD2 (7 bases). There are 16 residues in the CDR3. Germline loops: CDR1 LNHDA, CDR2 SQIVND (reference sequence). Between the trimmed V and J ends, which lost 6 bases and 3 bases, there was a span of 19 bases. DNA of the CDR3: TGTGCCAGTAGCCCGTATAGGGGGGGCCCAACAGATACGCAGTATTTT. This sequence encodes CASSPYRGGPTDTQYF.

The genes are TRBV28 and TRBJ1-3, with 7 bases identical to TRBD1. Trimming took 5 bases from V and 3 from J; bases not matched to a gene: 4. Germline CDR1 is MDHEN and CDR2 is SYDVKM. This CDR3 is built from 14 residues. CDR3 in amino acids: CASSIRQGGNTIYF. CDR3 sequence (DNA): TGTGCCAGCAGTATTCGACAGGGTGGAAACACCATATATTTT.

The genes are TRBV21-1 and TRBJ1-1; TRBD1 is the table's D call, not checked against the DNA. TRBV21-1 is a recognized pseudogene. CDR3 size: 19 residues. CDR3 in DNA: TGTGCCAGCAGCAAACGAGAACGACAGGGGGCGCGGTTTGACACTGAAGCTTTCTTT. It yields the protein CASSKRERQGARFDTEAFF.

CDR3 coding DNA: TGTGCCAGCAGCCAAGATCCCCAGGGGCTCGGTAATGAGCAGTTCTTC. Protein sequence: CASSQDPQGLGNEQFF. The chain uses TRBV14 and TRBJ2-1; D may be TRBD1 (6 bases). CDR3 size: 16 residues. Germline assignment: CDR1 SGHDN and CDR2 FVKESK. V was trimmed by 0 bases and J by 7 bases, leaving 16 bases between them. Filled out from reference TRBV14 and TRBJ2-1, the complete variable domain reads EAGVTQFPSHSVIEKGQTVTLRCDPISGHDNLYWYRRVMGKEIKFLLHFVKESKQDESGMPNNRFLAERTGGTYSTLKVQPAELEDSGVYFCASSQDPQGLGNEQFFGPGTRLTVL.

The V gene is TRBV19, the J gene TRBJ1-1, with D perhaps matching TRBD1 (5 bases). Germline lookup yields CDR1 LNHDA and CDR2 SQIVND (reference sequence). The length of the CDR3 is 16 residues. V was trimmed by 4 bases and J by 5 bases, leaving 20 bases between them. Here the CDR3 reads CASSTPRGGRVTEAFF. DNA of the CDR3: TGTGCCAGTAGTACTCCCCGGGGAGGCAGGGTGACTGAAGCTTTCTTT.

The genes are TRBV6-5 and TRBJ2-1; 7 bases match TRBD1. After removal of 6 bases from V and 6 bases from J, the junction contained 8 bases not matched to a gene. The CDR3 totals 14 residues. Germline V gene lookup returns CDR1 MNHEY and CDR2 SVGAGI. In DNA, the CDR3 is TGTGCCAGCAGGAACAGGGGTCTGGTCAATGAGCAGTTCTTC. Protein sequence: CASRNRGLVNEQFF.

This clone came up a few times. The chain is built from TRBV7-9 and TRBJ2-7; no clear D gene. CDR1 and CDR2 (germline): SEHNR, FQNEAQ (reference sequence). Trimming removed 2 bases at V and 2 bases at J, with 4 bases between. CDR3 length equals 12 residues. The CDR3 DNA is TGTGCCAGCAGCTTAAATACCTACGAGCAGTACTTC. Amino acids: CASSLNTYEQYF.

This clone was observed a single time. This chain joins TRBV5-1 and TRBJ1-1, with D maybe TRBD1 (6 bases). V lost 4 bases to trimming and J lost 1 base, with 20 bases between them. This CDR3 comprises 17 residues. From germline, CDR1 is SGHRS and CDR2 YFSETQ. The CDR3 region has the DNA TGCGCCAGCAGCCTTCTAGCTTCCCGACAGGCGAACACTGAAGCTTTCTTT. Its protein is CASSLLASRQANTEAFF.

V gene TRBV20-1 combines with J gene TRBJ2-1, with 8 nucleotides matching TRBD2. CDR1 is DFQATT, CDR2 SNEGSKA, per germline (reference sequence). Trimming took 3 bases from V and 2 from J; bases not matched to a gene: 9. The CDR3 length is 16 residues. The CDR3 here is CSASGRLARTYNEQFF. The CDR3 DNA reads TGCAGTGCTAGTGGAAGACTAGCGAGGACCTACAATGAGCAGTTCTTC.